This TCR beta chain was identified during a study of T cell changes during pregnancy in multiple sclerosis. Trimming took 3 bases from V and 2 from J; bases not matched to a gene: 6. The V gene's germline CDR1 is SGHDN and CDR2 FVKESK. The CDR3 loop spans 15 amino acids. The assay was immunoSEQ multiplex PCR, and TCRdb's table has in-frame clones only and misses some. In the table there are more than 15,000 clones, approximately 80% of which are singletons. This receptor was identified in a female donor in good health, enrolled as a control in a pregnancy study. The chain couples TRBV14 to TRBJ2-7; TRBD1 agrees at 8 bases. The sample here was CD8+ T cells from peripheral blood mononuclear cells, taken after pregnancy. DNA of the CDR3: TGTGCCAGCAGCCACCAGACAGGGGCCCCCTACGAGCAGTACTTC. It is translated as CASSHQTGAPYEQYF.